This T cell receptor (beta chain) came from a study of blood T cell repertoires in COVID-19. V was clipped by 0 bases and J by 0 bases; unmatched bases: 3. This CDR3 has 16 residues. Germline V CDR1 and CDR2: MNHEY, SVGAGI. Original methodology: Nucleated cell number was recorded as an estimate derived from reference gene primer amplification. The data were produced by immunoSEQ multiplex PCR, yet TCRdb's version contains in-frame clones alone and is incomplete. The DNA gave D and trimming, while V, J and clone size come from that table. The data show approximately 490,000 clones, with about nine tenths seen just once and 8% to 9.5% held by the top ten. Self-reported history from a screening survey and questionnaire set each donor's cohort. Two negative PCRs, clearance, or symptom resolution characterized the recovered Cohort 3 donors.

The rearrangement links TRBV6-5 to TRBJ2-7; 9 bases agree with TRBD1. Sequenced: PBMCs or T cells enriched from blood (not recorded which). This clonotype was obtained from a woman aged 55 to 70 who had recovered from COVID-19. The CDR3 bases are TGTGCCAGCAGTTACTCCACGGGACAGGGCTCCTACGAGCAGTACTTC. Residues: CASSYSTGQGSYEQYF.